One sample yielded the 26 T cell receptor beta chains listed below, sequenced in a study of T cell clones after liver transplantation. Produced via immunoSEQ multiplex PCR; TCRdb's table is partial and in-frame only. Of some 120,000 clones detected, around nine tenths appear once; the ten largest clones hold 0.65% to 0.95%. The sequences come from CD4+ T cells from blood, collected 12 months after liver transplant. These receptors were taken from a human patient who received a liver transplant. Some T cells may be provided by the graft donor.

The table lists this clone with many counts. This chain connects TRBV7-8 to TRBJ1-5, with D tentatively TRBD1 (5 bases). This CDR3 spans 14 amino acids. V was pared by 8 bases and J by 2 bases, with 13 bases between. Germline V CDR1 and CDR2: SGHVS, FQNEAQ. CDR3 sequence reads: CASALGERNQPQHF. The CDR3 nucleotides read TGTGCCAGCGCCCTGGGGGAGCGCAATCAGCCCCAGCATTTT.

The rearrangement uses TRBV7-9 and TRBJ2-5, with a weak D call TRBD2 (5 bases). CDR1 and CDR2 from the germline V gene are SEHNR and FQNEAQ (reference sequence). The V gene lost 6 bases and the J gene lost 1 base, with 12 bases spanning the gap. The length of the CDR3 is 14 residues. CDR3 amino acids: CASRVVEGQETQYF. The CDR3 bases are TGTGCCAGCAGAGTGGTTGAGGGCCAAGAGACCCAGTACTTC.

The V and J genes are TRBV5-4 and TRBJ1-1; 7 nucleotides line up with TRBD1. The CDR3 spans 15 residues. V shed 5 bases and J 3 bases; nucleotides not matched to a gene: 10. CDR1 SGHNT and CDR2 YYREEE come from the germline V gene (reference sequence). The CDR3 spells CASRPGQNLDTEAFF. CDR3 coding DNA: TGTGCCAGCAGGCCGGGACAGAACTTAGACACTGAAGCTTTCTTT.

This chain joins TRBV5-1 and TRBJ2-3; a possible D gene is TRBD2 (6 bases). Germline V gene lookup returns CDR1 SGHRS and CDR2 YFSETQ. The CDR3 loop spans 14 amino acids. V was pared by 1 base and J by 7 bases, with 13 bases between. The CDR3 DNA reads as TGCGCCAGCAGCTTGCGGCGGGATACGAATACGCAGTATTTT. Translated: CASSLRRDTNTQYF.

The rearrangement joins TRBV27 to TRBJ2-1; D not resolved. Germline lookup yields CDR1 MNHEY and CDR2 SMNVEV (reference sequence). The V end was cut by 5 bases, the J end by 4 bases, with 9 bases between. This CDR3 spans 13 amino acids. DNA for the CDR3: TGTGCCAGCAGTCGGCCGCATTACAATGAGCAGTTCTTC. Translating it yields CASSRPHYNEQFF.

This rearrangement joins TRBV7-9 to TRBJ1-3; D is unclear. CDR1 and CDR2 (germline): SEHNR, FQNEAQ (reference sequence). There are 17 residues in the CDR3. V was shortened by 1 base and J by 0 bases, with 13 bases between the two germline ends. CDR3 loop: CASSLGILAFSGNTIYF. CDR3 nucleotide sequence: TGTGCCAGCAGCTTAGGGATACTAGCCTTCTCTGGAAACACCATATATTTT.

The chain uses TRBV2 and TRBJ2-6; the D gene is possibly TRBD2 (5 bases). Germline V CDR1 and CDR2: SNHLY, FYNNEI. V lost 5 bases to trimming and J lost 0 bases, with 8 bases between them. This CDR3 region has 15 residues. The CDR3 reads CASSREGSGANVLTF. CDR3 nucleotide sequence: TGTGCCAGCAGTCGCGAGGGCTCTGGGGCCAACGTCCTGACTTTC. Variable domain in full (rest from reference TRBV2 and TRBJ2-6): EPEVTQTPSHQVTQMGQEVILRCVPISNHLYFYWYRQILGQKVEFLVSFYNNEISEKSEIFDDQFSVERPDGSNFTLKIRSTKLEDSAMYFCASSREGSGANVLTFGAGSRLTVL.

This chain uses TRBV7-6 with TRBJ2-7; D may match TRBD1 or TRBD2 (5 bases each). This CDR3 region has 14 residues. V was clipped by 4 bases and J by 6 bases, with 16 bases between them. The germline gives CDR1 SGHVS, CDR2 FNYEAQ. Here the CDR3 DNA reads TGTGCCAGCAGCTCCGGGGACGCCAGCGTCGAGCAGTACTTC. It codes for CASSSGDASVEQYF.

This clone was recorded once. The chain employs TRBV5-1 and TRBJ2-3, with D perhaps given as TRBD1 or TRBD2 (6 bases each). Germline assignment: CDR1 SGHRS and CDR2 YFSETQ. This CDR3 spans 14 amino acids. V lost 0 bases to trimming and J lost 6 bases, with 11 bases between them. CDR3 DNA: TGCGCCAGCAGCTTGGAAGGGGGACTCGATACGCAGTATTTT. It translates to CASSLEGGLDTQYF.

V usage is TRBV6-1 and J usage is TRBJ2-2; D is perhaps TRBD1 or TRBD2 (6 bases each). V lost 5 bases, J lost 4 bases, and 14 bases lay in between. In germline, CDR1 is MNHNS, CDR2 SASEGT. This CDR3 spans 15 amino acids. CDR3 coding DNA: TGTGCCAGCAGTCGGGGGCACCCGCCCACCGGGGAGCTGTTTTTT. This gives the protein CASSRGHPPTGELFF.

This clone was seen once. The V and J genes are TRBV5-3 and TRBJ2-7, with 12 nucleotides matching TRBD1. Being an ORF, TRBV5-3 has a function that is uncertain. Losses at the gene ends were 4 bases for V and 4 bases for J; bases not matched to a gene: 9. This CDR3 contains 16 residues. CDR3 region: CARSPPPGQGAYEQYF. The CDR3, as DNA: TGTGCCAGAAGCCCGCCACCGGGACAGGGGGCTTACGAGCAGTACTTC.

The chain couples TRBV4-2 to TRBJ2-7; TRBD2 aligns across 13 bases. Germline-derived CDR1 and CDR2 are LGHNA and YNFKEQ. The CDR3 loop spans 21 amino acids. The ends lost 0 bases at V and 2 bases at J; junction bases unmatched: 16. The CDR3 is CASSQDAGWGLAGQKPYEQYF. CDR3 bases: TGTGCCAGCAGCCAAGACGCAGGATGGGGACTAGCGGGACAAAAGCCCTACGAGCAGTACTTC.

The rearrangement uses TRBV6-1 and TRBJ1-5, with D perhaps TRBD1 (5 bases). CDR1 is MNHNS, CDR2 SASEGT, per germline. Trimming shortened V by 2 bases and J by 7 bases, and 21 bases separated the two germline ends. This CDR3 is 17 amino acids long. The CDR3 region has the DNA TGTGCCAGCAGTGAAAATTGGACACAAGGTTGGTGGCAGCCCCAGCATTTT. Protein: CASSENWTQGWWQPQHF.

This sequence joins TRBV6-5 and TRBJ1-2; D may be TRBD1 (6 bases). The CDR3 extends over 13 amino acids. CDR1 is MNHEY, CDR2 SVGAGI, per germline. The ends were cut back, 6 bases at V and 2 bases at J, with 10 bases in the middle. This CDR3 is CASRFGQNYGYTF. Here the CDR3 DNA reads TGTGCCAGCAGATTCGGACAGAACTATGGCTACACCTTC.

The rearrangement links TRBV15 to TRBJ2-1, with TRBD2 matching over 11 bases. Looked up from germline, CDR1 is LNHNV and CDR2 is YYDKDF (reference sequence). This CDR3 contains 18 residues. The J segment lost 9 bases and the V segment lost 2 bases, leaving 15 bases of the junction unmatched. CDR3 DNA: TGTGCCACCAGCAGACCCTTCGTGGGACTAGCGGTTTTAAGTGAGCAGTTCTTC. The encoded protein is CATSRPFVGLAVLSEQFF. Drawing the rest from reference TRBV15 and TRBJ2-1, the complete variable domain is DAMVIQNPRYQVTQFGKPVTLSCSQTLNHNVMYWYQQKSSQAPKLLFHYYDKDFNNEADTPDNFQSRRPNTSFCFLDIRSPGLGDTAMYLCATSRPFVGLAVLSEQFFGPGTRLTVL.

The chain combines TRBV7-9 with TRBJ2-1, with TRBD2 matching over 11 bases. This CDR3 is built from 14 residues. V shed 5 bases, J shed 8 bases, and the junction held 5 bases outside the gene matches. From germline, CDR1 is SEHNR and CDR2 FQNEAQ (reference sequence). The CDR3 coding sequence is TGTGCCAGCAGCAAACCGGGACTAGCGGATGAGCAGTTCTTC. Encoded protein: CASSKPGLADEQFF.

This chain links TRBV29-1 with TRBJ2-3; no reliable D call. Germline values: CDR1 SQVTM, CDR2 ANQGSEA. This CDR3 comprises 13 residues. Trimming left V 5 bases short and J 6 bases short, with 15 bases between. CDR3 loop: CSVSSSFSDTQYF. For the CDR3, the DNA is TGCAGCGTTTCCAGTAGCTTTTCGGATACGCAGTATTTT.

The chain joins TRBV27 to TRBJ2-2, with TRBD2 identical over 7 bases. The CDR3 loop spans 15 amino acids. Germline V gene lookup returns CDR1 MNHEY and CDR2 SMNVEV (reference sequence). The V gene end was trimmed by 5 bases and the J gene end by 0 bases; junction bases not matched to a gene: 3. Written as DNA, the CDR3 is TGTGCCAGCAGTACTCTAGCGGCGAACACCGGGGAGCTGTTTTTT. Translation: CASSTLAANTGELFF.

This clone has a single count. V usage is TRBV2 and J usage is TRBJ2-4; possible D gene TRBD2, 6 bases. Germline lookup yields CDR1 SNHLY and CDR2 FYNNEI. The CDR3 length is 15 residues. Trimming shortened V by 2 bases and J by 9 bases, and 17 bases separated the two germline ends. The CDR3 DNA follows: TGTGCCAGCAGTGAATCATCCGGGAGCGGTAGCATTCAGTACTTC. Residues: CASSESSGSGSIQYF. The complete variable domain, with remaining parts taken from reference TRBV2 and TRBJ2-4, reads EPEVTQTPSHQVTQMGQEVILRCVPISNHLYFYWYRQILGQKVEFLVSFYNNEISEKSEIFDDQFSVERPDGSNFTLKIRSTKLEDSAMYFCASSESSGSGSIQYFGAGTRLSVL.

The chain couples TRBV6-5 to TRBJ2-7; 7 bases match TRBD2. V dropped 7 bases and J dropped 7; count of bases not matched to a gene: 13. Germline V gene data show CDR1 as MNHEY and CDR2 as SVGAGI. The CDR3 is made up of 14 amino acids. CDR3 residues: CASTVGHPGGEQYF. As DNA, the CDR3 is TGTGCCAGCACCGTCGGACACCCGGGGGGAGAGCAGTACTTC.

This chain links TRBV5-1 with TRBJ1-5; 7 bases agree with TRBD1. The germline gives CDR1 SGHRS, CDR2 YFSETQ. The CDR3 length is 15 residues. V was clipped by 4 bases and J by 2 bases; unmatched bases: 6. This CDR3 is CASSPRQGGNQPQHF. As DNA, the CDR3 is TGCGCCAGCAGCCCCCGACAGGGTGGCAATCAGCCCCAGCATTTT. The full variable domain, in which reference TRBV5-1 and TRBJ1-5 provide the parts outside the CDR3, is KAGVTQTPRYLIKTRGQQVTLSCSPISGHRSVSWYQQTPGQGLQFLFEYFSETQRNKGNFPGRFSGRQFSNSRSEMNVSTLELGDSALYLCASSPRQGGNQPQHFGDGTRLSIL.

The V gene is TRBV7-9, the J gene TRBJ2-4; possible D gene TRBD2, 6 bases. The CDR3 has 13 residues. Germline CDR1 is SEHNR and CDR2 is FQNEAQ (reference sequence). V gave up 5 bases and J gave up 8 bases, with 13 bases separating them. The CDR3 is CASSGKASDIQYF. CDR3 nucleotide sequence: TGTGCCAGCAGCGGGAAGGCTAGCGACATTCAGTACTTC.

The rearrangement links TRBV28 to TRBJ2-1, with D unresolved. Trimming stripped 4 bases from V and 5 bases from J, with 6 bases between. Germline CDR1 MDHEN, CDR2 SYDVKM. CDR3 size: 12 residues. CDR3 sequence reads: CASSSWDNEQFF. The DNA for the CDR3 is TGTGCCAGCAGTTCCTGGGACAATGAGCAGTTCTTC.

The rearrangement joins TRBV28 to TRBJ1-2; D is uncertain. Germline V gives CDR1 MDHEN, CDR2 SYDVKM. The CDR3 consists of 13 residues. Deletions cut 9 bases from V and 2 bases from J, with 13 bases between. The CDR3 DNA is TGTGCCAGTTTTTCCGAGGGAAACTATGGCTACACCTTC. Its translation is CASFSEGNYGYTF.

This clone was counted between two and nine times. The V call is TRBV5-6, the J call TRBJ2-5; D is uncertain. V shed 2 bases and J shed 1 base, with 6 bases lying between them. The CDR3 is 13 amino acids. Germline CDR1 SGHDT, CDR2 YYEEEE. The CDR3 DNA reads TGTGCCAGCAGCTTTGGCCTCCAAGAGACCCAGTACTTC. Its protein is CASSFGLQETQYF.

This rearrangement joins TRBV27 to TRBJ1-2; the D is unclear. V lost 8 bases, J lost 9 bases, and 13 bases lay in between. Looked up from germline, CDR1 is MNHEY and CDR2 is SMNVEV (reference sequence). The CDR3 spans 11 residues. The CDR3 DNA is TGTGCCAGCCGAGAGGGAGGGCGCTACACCTTC. Translation gives CASREGGRYTF.